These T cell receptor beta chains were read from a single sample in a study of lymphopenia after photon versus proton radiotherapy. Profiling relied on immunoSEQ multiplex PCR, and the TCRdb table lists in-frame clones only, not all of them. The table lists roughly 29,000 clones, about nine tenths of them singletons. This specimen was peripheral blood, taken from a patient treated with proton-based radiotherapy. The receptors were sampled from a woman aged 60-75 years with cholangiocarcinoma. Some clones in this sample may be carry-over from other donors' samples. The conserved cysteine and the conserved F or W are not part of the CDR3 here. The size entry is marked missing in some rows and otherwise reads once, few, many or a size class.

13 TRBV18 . ASSPETALNQPQH
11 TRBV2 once ASRGENYQPQH
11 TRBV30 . AWSAGTNQPQH
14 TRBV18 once ASSPRAVSISYEQY
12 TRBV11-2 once ASSLVSGESVQY
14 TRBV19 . ASSKYRDLGNQPQH
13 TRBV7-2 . ASSLQGSAGNEQF
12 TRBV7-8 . ASSVPREITEAF
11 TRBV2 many ASSYTETGELF
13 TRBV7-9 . ASSSWTGNHQPQH
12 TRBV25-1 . ASSVLKPSYEQY
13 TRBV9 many ASTPGLAGWGEQF
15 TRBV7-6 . ASSHPGREGQYNEQF
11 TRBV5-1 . ASSSTDDTEAF
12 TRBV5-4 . ASSKDSRDTEAF
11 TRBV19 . ASRELAKNIQY
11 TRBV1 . TSKGPTIKTQY
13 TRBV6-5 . ASSSGDREAGTQY
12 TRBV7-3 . ASSLRGSYNEQF
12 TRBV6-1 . ASSGTGGIDGYT
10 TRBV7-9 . ASSLDRHGYT
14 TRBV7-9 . ASSPSTRVRDTEAF
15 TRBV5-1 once ASNLGRGRGFSYEQY
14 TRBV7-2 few ASSSRLTGRNEKLF
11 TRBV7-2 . ASSSENYNEQF
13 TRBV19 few ASNNRQGGGQPQH
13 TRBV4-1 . ASSLGTGDAYEQY
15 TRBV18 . ASSSGQGATTNTEAF
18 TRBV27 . ASSLYGGTAPGGSNSPLH
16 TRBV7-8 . ASSLRALAGGPPGELF
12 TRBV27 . ASSPAGNTGELF
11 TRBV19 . ASSQGSGNTIY
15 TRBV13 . ASSNGLAGPLSYEQY
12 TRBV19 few ASSGVDAYYGYT
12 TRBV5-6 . ASSKRLVSGEQY
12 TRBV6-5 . ASRRDRESYEQY
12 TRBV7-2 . ASSPNRVYNEQF
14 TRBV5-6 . ASSSNRGSRANVLT
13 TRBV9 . ASSAGQGRTETQY
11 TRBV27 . ASSLSGADEQY
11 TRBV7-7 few ASSAVGTGELF
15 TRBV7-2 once ASSPRVIAGGTDTQY
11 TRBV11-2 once ASSAGGGYGYT
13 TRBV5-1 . ASSLKRGDFYEQY
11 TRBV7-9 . ASSPGTARTQY
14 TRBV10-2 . ASTGGFVHDFYEQY
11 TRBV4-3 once ASSQDKGGFVY
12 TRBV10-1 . ASSGQGRGTEAF
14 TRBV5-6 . ASSEVGSANTGELF
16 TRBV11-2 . ASSRSGGQWLAKNIQY
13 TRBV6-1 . ASSASGSKTYEQY
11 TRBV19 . ATSVQLYNEQF
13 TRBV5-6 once ASSLGIGPGAAQH
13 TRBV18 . ASSEEDGFYTEAF
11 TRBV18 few ASSMGQTYEQY
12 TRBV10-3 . AISERQGIYGYT
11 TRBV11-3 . ASARQGTDTQY
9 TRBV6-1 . ASTEGGGYT